The following is a T cell receptor (beta chain) sequence with its context. Original processing methods: Reference gene primer amplification in the assay estimated nucleated cell counts. This table comes from immunoSEQ multiplex PCR, and its TCRdb copy is limited to in-frame clones, with some not included. V, J and clone size are taken as reported in that table, and D and trimming were inferred from the DNA itself. The sample includes under 300,000 clones, 65% to 85% seen only once; the top ten take around 6%. This entry is derived from a study of blood T cell repertoires in COVID-19. As for the study in general: There were acute and convalescent COVID-19 samples, and they came from the United States, Italy and Spain. Sample material is recorded as cDNA or gDNA derived from T cells, B-cell-depleted T cells, or PBMCs.

This CDR3 spans 12 amino acids. Trimming removed 5 bases from V and 2 bases from J, with 7 bases in between. This receptor was identified in a human donor in a cohort sampled during active COVID-19. The V call is TRBV12-3 or TRBV12-4, the J call TRBJ2-7, with a tentative D call TRBD1 (6 bases). Material: peripheral blood. CDR3 region: CASSRDTYEQYF. The CDR3 DNA reads TGTGCCAGCAGTCGGGACACCTACGAGCAGTACTTC.